These 27 T cell receptor beta chains came from one sample sequenced in a study of cytomegalovirus exposure and HLA in healthy donors. This PCR relied on a set of 60 Vbeta primers and 13 Jbeta primers. Using immunoSEQ multiplex PCR, the repertoire was profiled, and TCRdb retains in-frame clones only, with some absent. Of about 140,000 clones in the sample, about three quarters were seen once. The sample taken for sequencing was PBMCs. Receptors originate from a male donor in good health and CMV-seropositive.

V is TRBV7-2 and J is TRBJ1-5; D is perhaps TRBD1 (5 bases). V dropped 4 bases and J dropped 7 bases, with 11 bases sitting between them. CDR3 length equals 13 residues. Germline loops: CDR1 SGHTA, CDR2 FQGNSA. The DNA of the CDR3 is TGTGCCAGCAGCTCAGGGCATCTCCAGCCCCAGCATTTT. Protein sequence: CASSSGHLQPQHF.

The V and J genes are TRBV11-2 and TRBJ2-5; possibly TRBD1 for D (5 bases). Trimming took off 2 bases at V and 3 bases at J, with 16 bases between the two ends. Germline-derived CDR1 and CDR2 are SGHAT and FQNNGV. The CDR3 extends over 16 amino acids. CDR3 nucleotide sequence: TGTGCCAGCAGCTTAACGTGGCAGGGCATAGAAGAGACCCAGTACTTC. It specifies CASSLTWQGIEETQYF.

The chain links TRBV6-5 to TRBJ1-4, with a tentative D call TRBD1 (6 bases). Looked up from germline, CDR1 is MNHEY and CDR2 is SVGAGI. The germline V and J ends were trimmed by 8 bases and 5 bases, with 15 bases remaining between them. The length of the CDR3 is 14 residues. The CDR3, as DNA: TGTGCCAGCTCCGTCACAGGGCTAAATGAAAAACTGTTTTTT. Encoded protein: CASSVTGLNEKLFF.

This clone appeared a few times. The rearrangement joins TRBV18 to TRBJ1-1; TRBD1 aligns across 8 bases. The CDR3 length is 18 residues. The germline CDR1 and CDR2 sequences are KGHSH and LQKENI. The V gene end was trimmed by 3 bases and the J gene end by 0 bases; junction bases not matched to a gene: 12. CDR3 protein: CASSPRQGSFLLNTEAFF. The CDR3 bases are TGTGCCAGCTCACCGAGACAGGGGTCATTTTTGTTGAACACTGAAGCTTTCTTT.

V is TRBV2 and J is TRBJ1-1; D gene unclear. Trimming stripped 6 bases from V and 1 base from J, with 15 bases between. From germline, CDR1 is SNHLY and CDR2 FYNNEI. This CDR3 comprises 15 residues. The CDR3 reads CASRVSPGGNTEAFF. DNA of the CDR3: TGTGCCAGCAGAGTTTCCCCGGGAGGGAACACTGAAGCTTTCTTT.

This chain connects TRBV7-8 to TRBJ1-5, with 9 bases lining up with TRBD1. V lost 5 bases to trimming and J lost 1 base; unmatched junction nucleotides: 6. Germline CDR1 and CDR2: SGHVS and FQNEAQ. The CDR3 totals 16 residues. The DNA of the CDR3 is TGTGCCAGCAGCCCCTGGGACAGGGAAAGCAATCAGCCCCAGCATTTT. This encodes CASSPWDRESNQPQHF.

This clone was observed once. The chain has TRBV6-4 and TRBJ2-3, with TRBD2 matching over 11 bases. The germline V gene has CDR1 MRHNA and CDR2 SNTAGT. CDR3 size: 14 residues. J gave up 4 bases and V 9 bases, and 6 bases lay outside the gene matches. The CDR3 here is CARPLAGAPDTQYF. In DNA form, the CDR3 reads TGTGCCAGACCACTAGCGGGGGCACCAGATACGCAGTATTTT.

This sequence joins TRBV19 and TRBJ1-2; D is unclear. V was trimmed by 2 bases and J by 3 bases, leaving 7 bases between them. Germline V gene sequence: CDR1 LNHDA, CDR2 SQIVND (reference sequence). This CDR3 spans 13 amino acids. The DNA of the CDR3 is TGTGCCAGTAGTATAAGAGATTACTATGGCTACACCTTC. Translated: CASSIRDYYGYTF.

The chain employs TRBV13 and TRBJ2-1; 9 bases map to TRBD2. V lost 5 bases and J lost 10; bases outside the gene matches: 15. There are 16 residues in the CDR3. CDR1 and CDR2 from the germline V gene are PRHDT and FYEKMQ (reference sequence). In DNA form, the CDR3 reads TGTGCCAGCAGCCCTCCCCCGCCAGGACTAGCGAAGGAGCAGTTCTTC. Translation: CASSPPPPGLAKEQFF.

The rearrangement uses TRBV5-3 and TRBJ2-3; 8 positions agree with TRBD1. TRBV5-3 is classed as an ORF, of uncertain function. The CDR3 sequence is 15 residues long. The trim removed 0 bases at V and 5 bases at J, leaving 5 bases unmatched. The CDR3 DNA follows: TGTGCCAGAAGCTTGGCCGACAGGGGAGGAGATACGCAGTATTTT. Protein product: CARSLADRGGDTQYF.

The chain has TRBV4-1 and TRBJ2-7; a possible D gene is TRBD2 (6 bases). Germline assignment: CDR1 MGHRA and CDR2 YSYEKL. V was pared by 0 bases and J by 10 bases, with 13 bases between. CDR3 length equals 13 residues. The CDR3 loop reads CASSQDRDSLQYF. CDR3 bases: TGCGCCAGCAGCCAAGACCGGGACTCTCTTCAGTACTTC.

This chain links TRBV7-6 with TRBJ1-5; D is uncertain. The CDR3 has 13 residues. V lost 4 bases and J 6 bases, leaving 10 bases between the germline ends. The germline V gene encodes CDR1 SGHVS and CDR2 FNYEAQ. In nucleotides, the CDR3 is TGTGCCAGCAGCTCACAGAGCGGTCAGCCCCAGCATTTT. As protein: CASSSQSGQPQHF.

This clone was picked up one time. The gene calls are TRBV19 and TRBJ2-7, with D maybe TRBD2 (5 bases). This CDR3 has 14 residues. V was clipped by 5 bases and J by 0 bases, with 11 bases between them. Looked up from germline, CDR1 is LNHDA and CDR2 is SQIVND (reference sequence). In DNA, the CDR3 is TGTGCCAGTAGTGCCCGAGGGCTCTCCTACGAGCAGTACTTC. Translated: CASSARGLSYEQYF.

This chain uses TRBV18 with TRBJ2-7; TRBD2 matches 9 bases. The J segment lost 5 bases and the V segment lost 3 bases, leaving 11 bases of the junction unmatched. This CDR3 is built from 16 residues. The germline V gene has CDR1 KGHSH and CDR2 LQKENI. The CDR3 sequence: CASSPKVAGDGNEQYF. The CDR3 coding sequence is TGTGCCAGCTCACCCAAAGTAGCGGGAGACGGAAACGAGCAGTACTTC.

The chain joins TRBV5-6 to TRBJ1-1; D is undetermined. The CDR3 has 13 amino acids. Trimming took 2 bases from V and 3 from J, leaving 8 bases between them. Germline-derived CDR1 and CDR2 are SGHDT and YYEEEE. CDR3 residues: CASSLREYTEAFF. The DNA of the CDR3 is TGTGCCAGCAGCTTACGAGAGTACACTGAAGCTTTCTTT.

The chain uses TRBV5-1 and TRBJ1-1; 7 bases match TRBD1. Unmatched junction bases numbered 5, after V lost 3 bases and J lost 3 bases. Germline V gene sequence: CDR1 SGHRS, CDR2 YFSETQ. CDR3 length: 14 residues. CDR3 sequence reads: CASSSRGRDTEAFF. The CDR3 DNA reads TGCGCCAGCAGCTCGAGGGGGCGGGACACTGAAGCTTTCTTT.

V is TRBV4-1 and J is TRBJ2-7; the match to TRBD1 covers 11 bases. The CDR3 is 16 residues long. In germline, CDR1 is MGHRA, CDR2 YSYEKL. J gave up 2 bases and V 6 bases, and 9 bases lay outside the gene matches. The CDR3 here is CASSQRPGQGAYEQYF. Written as DNA, the CDR3 is TGCGCCAGCAGTCAACGCCCGGGACAGGGGGCCTACGAGCAGTACTTC.

V and J are TRBV19 and TRBJ2-1; TRBD1 matches 10 bases. Germline V lookup: CDR1 LNHDA, CDR2 SQIVND (reference sequence). V dropped 6 bases and J dropped 8; count of bases not matched to a gene: 4. The CDR3 contains 13 residues. Written as DNA, the CDR3 is TGTGCCAGTAGCCCGACAGGGGGCGATGAGCAGTTCTTC. This encodes CASSPTGGDEQFF.

The rearrangement links TRBV7-6 to TRBJ1-1, with 11 bases that match TRBD1. The V gene end was trimmed by 2 bases and the J gene end by 4 bases; junction bases not matched to a gene: 3. The germline V gene encodes CDR1 SGHVS and CDR2 FNYEAQ. The CDR3 is made up of 15 amino acids. For the CDR3, the DNA is TGTGCCAGCAGCTTATCGGGGACAGGGGGCACTGAAGCTTTCTTT. Its translation is CASSLSGTGGTEAFF.

CDR3 residues: CASSMGVRGITDTQYF. CDR3 nucleotide sequence: TGTGCCAGTAGTATGGGAGTGCGGGGCATCACAGATACGCAGTATTTT. This chain joins TRBV19 and TRBJ2-3, with D perhaps matching TRBD2 (6 bases). The CDR3 is made up of 16 amino acids. Trimming pared 3 bases from V and 2 bases from J, leaving 15 bases between. In germline, CDR1 is LNHDA, CDR2 SQIVND (reference sequence).

There are a few counts of this clone. V gene TRBV9 combines with J gene TRBJ2-3; 9 bases match TRBD2. CDR1 is SGDLS, CDR2 YYNGEE, per germline. V lost 0 bases and J lost 3; bases outside the gene matches: 2. The CDR3 covers 15 residues. DNA for the CDR3: TGTGCCAGCAGCGTAGCAAGCGGGAGGACAGATACGCAGTATTTT. It encodes CASSVASGRTDTQYF. The complete variable domain, with remaining parts taken from reference TRBV9 and TRBJ2-3, reads DSGVTQTPKHLITATGQRVTLRCSPRSGDLSVYWYQQSLDQGLQFLIQYYNGEERAKGNILERFSAQQFPDLHSELNLSSLELGDSALYFCASSVASGRTDTQYFGPGTRLTVL.

The chain has TRBV4-1 and TRBJ1-2; D not certain. Germline CDR1 MGHRA, CDR2 YSYEKL. The CDR3 has 14 amino acids. The V end lost 0 bases, the J end lost 2 bases, and 7 bases lay between the germline ends. CDR3 DNA sequence: TGCGCCAGCAGCCAAGATAACAGCAACTATGGCTACACCTTC. Translating gives CASSQDNSNYGYTF.

The chain joins TRBV7-9 to TRBJ2-7; tentative D call: TRBD1 (6 bases). Deletions cut 4 bases from V and 0 bases from J, with 7 bases between. This CDR3 spans 13 amino acids. CDR1 and CDR2 (germline): SEHNR, FQNEAQ (reference sequence). In DNA form, the CDR3 reads TGTGCCAGCAGCTGGGACATCTCCTACGAGCAGTACTTC. Translating gives CASSWDISYEQYF.

CDR3 nucleotides: TGTGCCAGCTCAGGCGGGGATTCCTACAATGAGCAGTTCTTC. This codes for CASSGGDSYNEQFF. The rearrangement uses TRBV18 and TRBJ2-1, with a tentative D call TRBD2 (6 bases). This CDR3 is 14 amino acids long. The V and J ends lost 5 bases and 1 base respectively, with 9 bases between them. Germline assignment: CDR1 KGHSH and CDR2 LQKENI. The complete variable domain, with remaining parts taken from reference TRBV18 and TRBJ2-1, reads NAGVMQNPRHLVRRRGQEARLRCSPMKGHSHVYWYRQLPEEGLKFMVYLQKENIIDESGMPKERFSAEFPKEGPSILRIQQVVRGDSAAYFCASSGGDSYNEQFFGPGTRLTVL.

The chain uses TRBV28 and TRBJ1-5, with unresolved D. V was pared by 1 base and J by 5 bases, with 9 bases between. The CDR3 runs to 14 residues. Germline V gene data show CDR1 as MDHEN and CDR2 as SYDVKM. The CDR3 bases are TGTGCCAGCAGTTTATCTCGAGGCTATCAGCCCCAGCATTTT. Its protein product is CASSLSRGYQPQHF.

This chain uses TRBV6-6 with TRBJ2-5; D is perhaps TRBD2 (7 bases). CDR3 length: 14 amino acids. Germline V gene data show CDR1 as MNHNY and CDR2 as SVGAGI (reference sequence). V dropped 7 bases and J dropped 5 bases, with 17 bases sitting between them. CDR3 nucleotide sequence: TGTGCCAGCACCCCGGGGAGGGGGGTGGAGACCCAGTACTTC. It encodes CASTPGRGVETQYF.

In regard to this clone: Mismatch with germline at one junction end may stem from a read error. The chain recombines TRBV10-3 with TRBJ1-1; a weak D match, TRBD1 (5 bases). The CDR3 contains 13 residues. Germline V gene sequence: CDR1 ENHRY, CDR2 SYGVKD. The CDR3 DNA is TGTGCCATCAGTGACAGGGAGGCCACTGAAGCTCTCTTT. Its translation is CAISDREATEALF.